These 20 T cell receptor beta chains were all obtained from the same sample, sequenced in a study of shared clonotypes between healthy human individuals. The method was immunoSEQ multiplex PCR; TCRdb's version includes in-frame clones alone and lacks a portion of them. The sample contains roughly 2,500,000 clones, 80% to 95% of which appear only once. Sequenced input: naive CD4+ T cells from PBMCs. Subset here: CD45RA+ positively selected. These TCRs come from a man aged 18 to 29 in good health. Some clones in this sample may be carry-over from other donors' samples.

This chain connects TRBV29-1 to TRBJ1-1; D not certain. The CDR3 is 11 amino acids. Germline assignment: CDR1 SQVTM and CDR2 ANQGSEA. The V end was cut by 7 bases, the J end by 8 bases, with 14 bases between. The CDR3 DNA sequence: TGCAGCGCCCGAAGGGAACAAGAAGCTTTCTTT. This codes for CSARREQEAFF. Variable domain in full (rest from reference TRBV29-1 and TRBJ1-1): SAVISQKPSRDICQRGTSLTIQCQVDSQVTMMFWYRQQPGQSLTLIATANQGSEATYESGFVIDKFPISRPNLTFSTLTVSNMSPEDSSIYLCSARREQEAFFGQGTRLTVV.

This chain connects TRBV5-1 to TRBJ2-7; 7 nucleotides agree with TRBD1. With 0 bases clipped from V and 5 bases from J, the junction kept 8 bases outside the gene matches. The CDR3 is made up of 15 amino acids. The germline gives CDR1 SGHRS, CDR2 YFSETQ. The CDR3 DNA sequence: TGCGCCAGCAGCTTGGGTATCGACAGGGTCAACGAGCAGTACTTC. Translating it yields CASSLGIDRVNEQYF.

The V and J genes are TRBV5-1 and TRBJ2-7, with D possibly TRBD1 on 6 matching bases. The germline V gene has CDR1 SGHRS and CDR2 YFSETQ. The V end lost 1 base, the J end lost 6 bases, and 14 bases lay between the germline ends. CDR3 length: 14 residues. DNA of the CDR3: TGCGCCAGCAGCTTGCCTGCAGGGACAAGCGAGCAGTACTTC. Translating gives CASSLPAGTSEQYF.

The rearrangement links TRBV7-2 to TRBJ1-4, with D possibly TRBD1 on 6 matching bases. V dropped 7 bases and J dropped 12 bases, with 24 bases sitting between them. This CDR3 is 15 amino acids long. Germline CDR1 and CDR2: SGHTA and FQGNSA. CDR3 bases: TGTGCCAGCACCCAGGAGGGGGGGAGCAGGGCGGAACTGTTTTTT. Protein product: CASTQEGGSRAELFF.

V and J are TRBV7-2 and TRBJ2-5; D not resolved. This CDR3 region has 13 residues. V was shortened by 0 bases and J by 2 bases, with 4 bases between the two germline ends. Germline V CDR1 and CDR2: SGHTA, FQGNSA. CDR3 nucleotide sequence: TGTGCCAGCAGCTTAGCTGAACAAGAGACCCAGTACTTC. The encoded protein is CASSLAEQETQYF.

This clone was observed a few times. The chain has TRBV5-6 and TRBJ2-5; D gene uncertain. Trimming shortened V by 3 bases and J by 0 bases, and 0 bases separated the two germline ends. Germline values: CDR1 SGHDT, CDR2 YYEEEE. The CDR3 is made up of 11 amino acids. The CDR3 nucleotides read TGTGCCAGCAGCTACCAAGAGACCCAGTACTTC. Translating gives CASSYQETQYF.

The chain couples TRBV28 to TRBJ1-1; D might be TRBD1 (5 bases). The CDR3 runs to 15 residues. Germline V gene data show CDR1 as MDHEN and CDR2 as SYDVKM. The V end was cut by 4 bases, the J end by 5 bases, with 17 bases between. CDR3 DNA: TGTGCCAGCAGTTGGGACTCCAGTCGGCCGACTGAAGCTTTCTTT. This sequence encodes CASSWDSSRPTEAFF.

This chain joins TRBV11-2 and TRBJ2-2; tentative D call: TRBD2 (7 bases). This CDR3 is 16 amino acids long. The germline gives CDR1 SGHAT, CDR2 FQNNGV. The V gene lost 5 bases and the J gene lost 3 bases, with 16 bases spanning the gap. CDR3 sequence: CASSRLGGPHTGELFF. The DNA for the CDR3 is TGTGCCAGCAGCCGCCTGGGGGGGCCCCACACCGGGGAGCTGTTTTTT.

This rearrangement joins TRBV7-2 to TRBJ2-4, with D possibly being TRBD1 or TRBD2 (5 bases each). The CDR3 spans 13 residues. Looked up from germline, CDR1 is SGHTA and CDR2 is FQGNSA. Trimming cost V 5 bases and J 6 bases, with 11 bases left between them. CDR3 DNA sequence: TGTGCCAGCAGCCTCGGGACCTTAAACATTCAGTACTTC. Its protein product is CASSLGTLNIQYF.

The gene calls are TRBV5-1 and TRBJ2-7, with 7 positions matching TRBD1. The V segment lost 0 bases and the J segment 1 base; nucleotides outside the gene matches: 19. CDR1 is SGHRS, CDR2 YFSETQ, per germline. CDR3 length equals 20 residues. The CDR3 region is CASSLVVDRPGRRSSYEQYF. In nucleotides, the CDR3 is TGCGCCAGCAGCTTGGTCGTGGACAGGCCCGGTCGGCGGTCTTCCTACGAGCAGTACTTC.

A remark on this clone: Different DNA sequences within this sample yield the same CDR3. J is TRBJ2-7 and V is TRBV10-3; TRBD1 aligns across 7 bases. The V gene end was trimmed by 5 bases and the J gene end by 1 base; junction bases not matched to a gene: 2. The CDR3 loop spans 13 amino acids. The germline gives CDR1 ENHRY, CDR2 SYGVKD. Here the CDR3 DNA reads TGTGCCATCAGTCGGGACAGTTCCTACGAGCAGTACTTC. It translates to CAISRDSSYEQYF.

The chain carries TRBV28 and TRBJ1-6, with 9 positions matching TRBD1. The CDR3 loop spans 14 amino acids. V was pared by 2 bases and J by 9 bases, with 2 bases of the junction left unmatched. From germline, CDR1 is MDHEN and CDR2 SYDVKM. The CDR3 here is CASSLGTGFSPLHF. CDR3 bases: TGTGCCAGCAGTTTAGGGACAGGGTTTTCACCCCTCCACTTT. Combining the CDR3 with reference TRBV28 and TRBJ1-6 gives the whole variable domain DVKVTQSSRYLVKRTGEKVFLECVQDMDHENMFWYRQDPGLGLRLIYFSYDVKMKEKGDIPEGYSVSREKKERFSLILESASTNQTSMYLCASSLGTGFSPLHFGNGTRLTVT.

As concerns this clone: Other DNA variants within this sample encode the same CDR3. CDR3: CASSFQGGAFF. CDR3 in DNA: TGTGCCAGCAGTTTCCAGGGGGGGGCTTTCTTT. The chain links TRBV28 to TRBJ1-1; 7 bases fit TRBD1. Germline CDR1 is MDHEN and CDR2 is SYDVKM. The J segment lost 11 bases and the V segment lost 3 bases, leaving 3 bases of the junction unmatched. The CDR3 is made up of 11 amino acids.

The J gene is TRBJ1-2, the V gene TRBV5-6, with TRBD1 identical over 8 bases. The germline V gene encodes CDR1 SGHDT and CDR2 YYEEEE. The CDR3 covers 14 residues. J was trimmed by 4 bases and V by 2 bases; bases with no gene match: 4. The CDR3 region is CASSFPGGFYGYTF. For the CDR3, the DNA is TGTGCCAGCAGCTTCCCAGGGGGCTTCTATGGCTACACCTTC.

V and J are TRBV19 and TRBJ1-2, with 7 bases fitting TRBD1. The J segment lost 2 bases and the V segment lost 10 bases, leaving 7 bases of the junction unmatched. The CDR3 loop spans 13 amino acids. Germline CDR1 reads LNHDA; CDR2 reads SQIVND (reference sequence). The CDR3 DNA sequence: TGTGCCACAGGGGGAGGCGGCAACTATGGCTACACCTTC. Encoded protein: CATGGGGNYGYTF.

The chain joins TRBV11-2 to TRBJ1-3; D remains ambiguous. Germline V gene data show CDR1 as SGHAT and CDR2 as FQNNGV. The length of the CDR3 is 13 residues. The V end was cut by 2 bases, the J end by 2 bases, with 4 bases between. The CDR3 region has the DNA TGTGCCAGCAGCTTAACCACTGGAAACACCATATATTTT. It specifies CASSLTTGNTIYF.

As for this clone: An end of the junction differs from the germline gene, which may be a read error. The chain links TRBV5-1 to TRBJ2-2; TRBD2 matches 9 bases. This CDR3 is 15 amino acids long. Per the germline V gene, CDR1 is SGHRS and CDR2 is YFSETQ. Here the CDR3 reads CASSPGLAKTGELFF. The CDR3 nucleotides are TGCGCCAGCAGCCCCGGACTAGCGAAAACCGGGGAGCTGTTTTTT.

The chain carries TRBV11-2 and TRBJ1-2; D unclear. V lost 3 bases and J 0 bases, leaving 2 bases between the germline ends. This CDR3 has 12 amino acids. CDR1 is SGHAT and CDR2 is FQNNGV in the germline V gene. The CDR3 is CASSFTNYGYTF. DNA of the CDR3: TGTGCCAGCAGCTTCACTAACTATGGCTACACCTTC. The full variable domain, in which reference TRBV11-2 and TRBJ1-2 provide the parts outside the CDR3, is EAGVAQSPRYKIIEKRQSVAFWCNPISGHATLYWYQQILGQGPKLLIQFQNNGVVDDSQLPKDRFSAERLKGVDSTLKIQPAKLEDSAVYLCASSFTNYGYTFGSGTRLTVV.

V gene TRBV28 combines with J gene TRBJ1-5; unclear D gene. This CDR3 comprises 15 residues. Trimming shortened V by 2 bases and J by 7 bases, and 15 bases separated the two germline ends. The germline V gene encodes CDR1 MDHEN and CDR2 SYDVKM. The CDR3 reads CASSLGQYGTQPQHF. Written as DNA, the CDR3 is TGTGCCAGCAGTTTAGGGCAATACGGAACCCAGCCCCAGCATTTT. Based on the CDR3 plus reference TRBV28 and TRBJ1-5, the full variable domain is DVKVTQSSRYLVKRTGEKVFLECVQDMDHENMFWYRQDPGLGLRLIYFSYDVKMKEKGDIPEGYSVSREKKERFSLILESASTNQTSMYLCASSLGQYGTQPQHFGDGTRLSIL.

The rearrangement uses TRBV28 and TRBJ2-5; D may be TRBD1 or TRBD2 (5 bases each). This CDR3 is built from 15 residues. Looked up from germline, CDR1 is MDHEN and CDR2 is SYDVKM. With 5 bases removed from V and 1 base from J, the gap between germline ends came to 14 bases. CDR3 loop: CASSTREGVQETQYF. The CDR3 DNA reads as TGTGCCAGCAGTACGAGGGAAGGGGTCCAAGAGACCCAGTACTTC.